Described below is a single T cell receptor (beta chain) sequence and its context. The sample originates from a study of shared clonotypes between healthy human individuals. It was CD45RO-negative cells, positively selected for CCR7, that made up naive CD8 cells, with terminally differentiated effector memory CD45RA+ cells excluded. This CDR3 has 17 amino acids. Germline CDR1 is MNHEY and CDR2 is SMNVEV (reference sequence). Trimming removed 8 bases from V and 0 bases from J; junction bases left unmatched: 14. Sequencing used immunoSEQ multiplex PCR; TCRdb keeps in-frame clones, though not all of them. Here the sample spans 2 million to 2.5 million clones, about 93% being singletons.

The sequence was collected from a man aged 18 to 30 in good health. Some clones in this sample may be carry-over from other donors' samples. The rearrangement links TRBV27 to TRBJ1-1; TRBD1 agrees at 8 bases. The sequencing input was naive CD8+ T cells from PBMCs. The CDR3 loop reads CASRRDRLGPMNTEAFF. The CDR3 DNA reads TGTGCCAGCCGTCGGGACAGGTTAGGTCCGATGAACACTGAAGCTTTCTTT.